Below, 23 T cell receptor beta chains from the same sample are listed, as sequenced in a study of cytomegalovirus exposure and HLA in healthy donors. The PCR made use of 60 Vbeta and 13 Jbeta primers. Clones were read by immunoSEQ multiplex PCR, and TCRdb kept only the in-frame ones, dropping some. The data show around 150,000 clones, around four fifths seen once. The sequenced material came from PBMCs. These TCRs come from a male donor in good health and CMV-seropositive.

V and J are TRBV16 and TRBJ2-3; a possible D gene is TRBD1 (7 bases). The germline V and J ends were trimmed by 4 bases and 3 bases, with 11 bases remaining between them. The CDR3 sequence is 14 residues long. Germline V lookup: CDR1 KGHSY, CDR2 FQNENV. CDR3 protein: CASSPRGETDTQYF. The CDR3 nucleotides are TGTGCCAGCAGCCCCAGGGGGGAAACAGATACGCAGTATTTT.

The chain links TRBV19 to TRBJ1-1, with D tentatively TRBD1 (6 bases). The CDR3 contains 16 residues. The V gene's germline CDR1 is LNHDA and CDR2 SQIVND (reference sequence). Trimming took 4 bases from V and 3 from J, leaving 18 bases between them. CDR3 nucleotides: TGTGCCAGTAGTAGGGAACTTGGACAGCCGGACACTGAAGCTTTCTTT. Its translation: CASSRELGQPDTEAFF.

The genes are TRBV15 and TRBJ1-2, with unresolved D. Looked up from germline, CDR1 is LNHNV and CDR2 is YYDKDF (reference sequence). The CDR3 consists of 14 residues. V gave up 0 bases and J gave up 12 bases, with 17 bases separating them. Here the CDR3 reads CATSRDINGPLHTF. The CDR3 DNA reads as TGTGCCACCAGCAGAGATATCAATGGGCCGCTGCACACCTTC.

The J gene is TRBJ1-1, the V gene TRBV9, with TRBD1 identical over 11 bases. V dropped 5 bases and J dropped 11; count of bases not matched to a gene: 8. The CDR3 totals 13 residues. Germline V gene sequence: CDR1 SGDLS, CDR2 YYNGEE. The CDR3 loop reads CASSPGTGGIAFF. The DNA for the CDR3 is TGTGCCAGCAGTCCCGGGACAGGGGGGATCGCTTTCTTT.

The genes are TRBV30 and TRBJ2-5, with D perhaps TRBD2 (6 bases). The ends were cut back, 3 bases at V and 5 bases at J, with 13 bases in the middle. CDR1 is GTSNPN and CDR2 is SVGIG in the germline V gene (reference sequence). The CDR3 consists of 13 residues. CDR3 bases: TGTGCCTGGAGGTTGGGGGGATCCGAGACCCAGTACTTC. Translating gives CAWRLGGSETQYF. Supplemented by reference TRBV30 and TRBJ2-5, the full variable domain reads SQTIHQWPATLVQPVGSPLSLECTVEGTSNPNLYWYRQAAGRGLQLLFYSVGIGQISSEVPQNLSASRPQDRQFILSSKKLLLSDSGFYLCAWRLGGSETQYFGPGTRLLVL.

The chain links TRBV6-5 to TRBJ1-1, with D unclear. Germline CDR1 is MNHEY and CDR2 is SVGAGI. Between the trimmed V and J ends, which lost 0 bases and 1 base, there was a span of 6 bases. This CDR3 has 14 residues. The CDR3 region has the DNA TGTGCCAGCAGTTACTCGCCCAGGAACACTGAAGCTTTCTTT. Translation gives CASSYSPRNTEAFF.

The rearrangement joins TRBV6-4 to TRBJ1-2; TRBD1 aligns across 7 bases. J gave up 7 bases and V 3 bases, and 2 bases lay outside the gene matches. Germline values: CDR1 MRHNA, CDR2 SNTAGT. CDR3 size: 12 residues. The CDR3 nucleotides are TGTGCCAGCAGTGATAACAGGGGTGGCTACACCTTC. Translated: CASSDNRGGYTF.

This clone appeared a few times. V and J are TRBV19 and TRBJ1-1; the D gene is possibly TRBD1 (5 bases). Deletions cut 1 base from V and 1 base from J, with 13 bases between. CDR3 length: 16 residues. The germline CDR1 and CDR2 sequences are LNHDA and SQIVND (reference sequence). CDR3 sequence: CASSIGVGHTNTEAFF. In DNA form, the CDR3 reads TGTGCCAGTAGTATAGGTGTAGGACACACGAACACTGAAGCTTTCTTT.

This sequence joins TRBV30 and TRBJ2-1; a weak D match, TRBD2 (5 bases). This CDR3 has 15 residues. V lost 3 bases, J lost 0 bases, and 12 bases lay in between. Looked up from germline, CDR1 is GTSNPN and CDR2 is SVGIG (reference sequence). DNA for the CDR3: TGTGCCTGGAGGTCCGGGGTGAGCTCCTACAATGAGCAGTTCTTC. This sequence encodes CAWRSGVSSYNEQFF.

The chain joins TRBV10-3 to TRBJ1-1; tentative D call: TRBD1 (6 bases). The CDR3 is 16 amino acids. The V and J ends lost 0 bases and 2 bases respectively, with 13 bases between them. Germline assignment: CDR1 ENHRY and CDR2 SYGVKD. The DNA of the CDR3 is TGTGCCATCAGTGAGTCGAGTACAGGGAAAAACACTGAAGCTTTCTTT. Encoded protein: CAISESSTGKNTEAFF.

The chain has TRBV7-5 and TRBJ1-5. TRBV7-5 counts as a pseudogene. The length of the CDR3 is 16 residues. This chain's CDR3 is CARSLGGGSSNQPQHF. The CDR3 nucleotides read TGTGCCAGAAGCTTAGGTGGAGGGTCGAGCAATCAGCCCCAGCATTTT.

There are a few counts of this clone. The chain joins TRBV30 to TRBJ1-1; 7 nucleotides agree with TRBD1. The CDR3 is made up of 15 amino acids. J lost 1 base, V lost 3 bases, and 8 bases had no gene match. Germline assignment: CDR1 GTSNPN and CDR2 SVGIG (reference sequence). The CDR3 DNA sequence: TGTGCCTGGAGCAGACAGGGCGCAAGGAACACTGAAGCTTTCTTT. The encoded protein is CAWSRQGARNTEAFF.

By proportion, this clone is medium-sized. The J gene is TRBJ2-3, the V gene TRBV6-1; TRBD2 might be the D (5 bases). The CDR3 totals 13 residues. The V gene's germline CDR1 is MNHNS and CDR2 SASEGT. V shed 1 base and J shed 6 bases, with 8 bases lying between them. CDR3 in DNA: TGTGCCAGCAGTGAAGGAGAGCGGGATACGCAGTATTTT. It specifies CASSEGERDTQYF.

The chain combines TRBV23-1 with TRBJ1-1, with 10 positions matching TRBD1. TRBV23-1 is identified as an open reading frame with a role that is uncertain. CDR3 length equals 15 residues. The ends lost 0 bases at V and 3 bases at J; junction bases unmatched: 1. CDR3 residues: CASSQSGTGDTEAFF. The DNA of the CDR3 is TGCGCCAGCAGTCAATCTGGGACAGGGGACACTGAAGCTTTCTTT.

The chain carries TRBV30 and TRBJ2-5; perhaps TRBD2 as D (5 bases). CDR1 GTSNPN and CDR2 SVGIG come from the germline V gene (reference sequence). The CDR3 extends over 12 amino acids. V was pared by 5 bases and J by 7 bases, with 14 bases between. This chain's CDR3 is CAWLASPSTQYF. The CDR3 bases are TGTGCCTGGTTAGCGTCCCCCTCGACCCAGTACTTC.

The gene calls are TRBV5-6 and TRBJ1-2, with D uncertain. Trimming left V 4 bases short and J 4 bases short, with 11 bases between. This CDR3 is built from 13 residues. Germline assignment: CDR1 SGHDT and CDR2 YYEEEE. The DNA of the CDR3 is TGTGCCAGCAGCCTGGCGGGTTCCTATGGCTACACCTTC. Translating it yields CASSLAGSYGYTF.

The chain employs TRBV13 and TRBJ2-5, with D possibly matching TRBD2 (7 bases). The germline V gene encodes CDR1 PRHDT and CDR2 FYEKMQ (reference sequence). This CDR3 spans 16 amino acids. V lost 8 bases to trimming and J lost 5 bases, with 24 bases between them. CDR3 nucleotides: TGTGCCAGCGGGTTCTCTCCGGGGGGCCTAGGGGAGACCCAGTACTTC. This sequence encodes CASGFSPGGLGETQYF.

This clone was observed a handful of times. The chain employs TRBV5-1 and TRBJ2-1; a weak D match, TRBD2 (7 bases). Germline CDR1 SGHRS, CDR2 YFSETQ. The ends were cut back, 5 bases at V and 5 bases at J, with 14 bases in the middle. The CDR3 covers 14 residues. The CDR3 spells CASRGGVGNNEQFF. In nucleotides, the CDR3 is TGCGCCAGCAGAGGGGGGGTCGGGAACAATGAGCAGTTCTTC.

The chain carries TRBV19 and TRBJ1-3, with TRBD1 matching over 10 bases. V was clipped by 4 bases and J by 4 bases; unmatched bases: 7. CDR3 length: 16 amino acids. CDR1 and CDR2 from the germline V gene are LNHDA and SQIVND (reference sequence). The CDR3 nucleotides are TGTGCCAGTAGTACCAGGGGGACAGGGGCCGGAAACACCATATATTTT. This sequence encodes CASSTRGTGAGNTIYF.

The chain joins TRBV9 to TRBJ2-7, with 9 bases identical to TRBD2. There are 14 residues in the CDR3. The germline gives CDR1 SGDLS, CDR2 YYNGEE. The ends lost 0 bases at V and 5 bases at J; junction bases unmatched: 3. CDR3 loop: CASSVGSSGDEQYF. In DNA, the CDR3 is TGTGCCAGCAGCGTAGGGTCTAGCGGGGACGAGCAGTACTTC.

The chain joins TRBV20-1 to TRBJ2-1, with a tentative D call TRBD1 (6 bases). This CDR3 has 11 residues. Germline CDR1 reads DFQATT; CDR2 reads SNEGSKA (reference sequence). With 1 base removed from V and 10 bases from J, the gap between germline ends came to 8 bases. The CDR3 nucleotides are TGCAGTGCTAGAGTAGGGACAGAGCAGTTCTTC. This codes for CSARVGTEQFF.

The CDR3 loop is CASTQGTGGNTIYF. CDR3 sequence (DNA): TGTGCCAGCACCCAGGGGACAGGGGGAAACACCATATATTTT. The chain joins TRBV7-9 to TRBJ1-3; TRBD1 matches at 9 bases. Trimming removed 7 bases from V and 4 bases from J; junction bases left unmatched: 5. This CDR3 is built from 14 residues. CDR1 SEHNR and CDR2 FQNEAQ come from the germline V gene (reference sequence).

This clone was found a few times. V and J are TRBV5-1 and TRBJ2-1; 13 bases line up with TRBD2. In germline, CDR1 is SGHRS, CDR2 YFSETQ. The junction had 8 bases not matched to a gene; V was cut back by 4 bases and J by 1 base. The CDR3 length is 18 residues. CDR3 coding DNA: TGCGCCAGCAGCATGACGACTAGCGGGGGGCATTCCTACAATGAGCAGTTCTTC. As protein: CASSMTTSGGHSYNEQFF.